Listed here are 20 T cell receptor beta chains from one sample, sequenced in a study of T cells in Graves' hyperthyroidism and ophthalmopathy. It was RNA transcripts that yielded the amplified TCR beta CDR3 regions. Initially, a first-round RT-PCR of the TCR CDR3 employed the HTBI primer set. TCRdb fed the multiplex PCR reads into MiXCR, producing one record per CDR3 protein. The data hold fewer than 800,000 distinct CDR3 sequences, with about 16% observed a single time. Material for sequencing was blood. These receptors came from a man younger than 30 with Graves' hyperthyroidism.

The chain carries TRBV7-9 and TRBJ1-1; D remains ambiguous. Trimming shortened V by 6 bases and J by 1 base, and 12 bases separated the two germline ends. The germline CDR1 and CDR2 sequences are SEHNR and FQNEAQ (reference sequence). The CDR3 has 14 amino acids. The CDR3 DNA is TGTGCCAGCAGTACTACTACGGCGAACACTGAAGCTTTCTTT. Encoded protein: CASSTTTANTEAFF. The entire variable domain, with the rest obtained from reference TRBV7-9 and TRBJ1-1, is as follows: DTGVSQNPRHKITKRGQNVTFRCDPISEHNRLYWYRQTLGQGPEFLTYFQNEAQLEKSRLLSDRFSAERPKGSFSTLEIQRTEQGDSAMYLCASSTTTANTEAFFGQGTRLTVV.

This clonotype occurred many times. The V gene is TRBV5-1, the J gene TRBJ2-2; 7 nucleotides align to TRBD1. The germline gives CDR1 SGHRS, CDR2 YFSETQ. The CDR3 length is 15 residues. The J segment lost 3 bases and the V segment lost 0 bases, leaving 2 bases of the junction unmatched. The CDR3 sequence: CASSLGGTDTGELFF. The DNA for the CDR3 is TGCGCCAGCAGCTTGGGGGGGACAGACACCGGGGAGCTGTTTTTT.

Regarding this clonotype: Relative to the germline gene, one junction end is altered; a read error may explain this. The chain uses TRBV28 and TRBJ1-4; tentatively, D is TRBD1 (6 bases). CDR1 and CDR2 (germline): MDHEN, SYDVKM. The CDR3 spans 15 residues. CDR3 protein: CASSSRQVVNGKLFF. In nucleotides, the CDR3 is TGTGCCAGCAGTTCCCGACAGGTGGTTAATGGAAAACTGTTTTTT.

In its sample, this clonotype was seen a few times. The chain uses TRBV18 and TRBJ1-1, with D unresolved. The germline CDR1 and CDR2 sequences are KGHSH and LQKENI. This CDR3 comprises 14 residues. Trimming took 3 bases from V and 4 from J, leaving 12 bases between them. In nucleotides, the CDR3 is TGTGCCAGCTCACCGGATGCGAGGAGCACTGAAGCTTTCTTT. Its protein product is CASSPDARSTEAFF.

The chain is built from TRBV12-3 or TRBV12-4 and TRBJ2-3; D is undetermined. The CDR3 covers 16 residues. Deletions cut 6 bases from V and 0 bases from J, with 16 bases between. In nucleotides, the CDR3 is TGTGCCAGCAGCCTCCCCCGGTCAACTAGCACAGATACGCAGTATTTT. Protein sequence: CASSLPRSTSTDTQYF.

This rearrangement joins TRBV5-1 to TRBJ2-1; D not resolved. Trimming took 3 bases from V and 8 from J, leaving 21 bases between them. This CDR3 is 16 amino acids long. Germline values: CDR1 SGHRS, CDR2 YFSETQ. CDR3 in amino acids: CASSWPTGQVTDEQFF. CDR3 in DNA: TGCGCCAGCAGCTGGCCGACGGGCCAAGTAACCGATGAGCAGTTCTTC.

The V call is TRBV25-1, the J call TRBJ1-5; a possible D gene is TRBD1 (6 bases). The CDR3 runs to 17 residues. V was clipped by 3 bases and J by 2 bases, with 17 bases between them. Per germline, CDR1 MGHDK and CDR2 SYGVNS. The CDR3 here is CASSDSGGPLGNQPQHF. CDR3 nucleotide sequence: TGTGCCAGCAGTGATTCGGGGGGGCCGTTGGGCAATCAGCCCCAGCATTTT.

The sample holds many counts of this clonotype. The chain has TRBV20-1 and TRBJ2-7; TRBD2 aligns across 14 bases. The CDR3 covers 14 residues. V shed 5 bases, J shed 7 bases, and the junction held 7 bases outside the gene matches. Germline V gene sequence: CDR1 DFQATT, CDR2 SNEGSKA (reference sequence). The CDR3 DNA is TGCAGTGCTGAAGGGACTAGCGGGGGTTATGAGCAGTACTTC. Residues: CSAEGTSGGYEQYF.

This clonotype has more than one count but fewer than ten. The chain carries TRBV20-1 and TRBJ2-7; 8 nucleotides agree with TRBD1. The CDR3 loop spans 14 amino acids. V was clipped by 4 bases and J by 0 bases; unmatched bases: 5. Germline V gene data show CDR1 as DFQATT and CDR2 as SNEGSKA (reference sequence). The CDR3 here is CSAKGQVNSYEQYF. CDR3 DNA sequence: TGCAGTGCTAAGGGACAGGTCAACTCCTACGAGCAGTACTTC.

Comment on this clonotype: A single base separates this from a much larger clone, so it may be a read error. The chain has TRBV12-3 or TRBV12-4 and TRBJ1-1; D is uncertain. This CDR3 spans 15 amino acids. The CDR3 region is CAGSLGSPMNTEAFF. CDR3 in DNA: TGTGCCGGCAGTTTAGGAAGCCCTATGAACACTGAAGCTTTCTTT.

Concerning this clonotype itself: This may be a read error: a much more frequent sequence differs by one nucleotide. CDR3 bases: TGTGACAGCGGACTAGCTCGGAACACCGGGGAGCTGTTTTTT. Protein product: CDSGLARNTGELFF. The genes are TRBV6-1 and TRBJ2-2; 8 bases are shared with TRBD2. From germline, CDR1 is MNHNS and CDR2 SASEGT. CDR3 length: 14 amino acids.

The sample holds many counts of this clonotype. J is TRBJ2-3 and V is TRBV6-1; TRBD1 agrees at 7 bases. V shed 2 bases, J shed 5 bases, and the junction held 7 bases outside the gene matches. This CDR3 comprises 15 residues. Germline CDR1 and CDR2: MNHNS and SASEGT. The CDR3 region has the DNA TGTGCCAGCAGTGAAACAGGGGATGTCGGAGATACGCAGTATTTT. This translates into CASSETGDVGDTQYF.

The chain has TRBV18 and TRBJ1-2, with TRBD1 matching 7 bases. In germline, CDR1 is KGHSH, CDR2 LQKENI. The V segment lost 3 bases and the J segment 3 bases; nucleotides outside the gene matches: 7. The CDR3 is 15 amino acids. The CDR3 DNA follows: TGTGCCAGCTCACCTCCACAGGGGTCTGACTATGGCTACACCTTC. Its translation: CASSPPQGSDYGYTF.

This clonotype was observed at least ten times. This chain joins TRBV11-3 and TRBJ1-1; D unclear. The V gene lost 5 bases and the J gene lost 6 bases, with 13 bases spanning the gap. Germline values: CDR1 SGHNT, CDR2 YENEEA. CDR3 length: 13 residues. CDR3 sequence (DNA): TGTGCCAGCAGCGCTACTCGGGGATCTGAAGCTTTCTTT. Residues: CASSATRGSEAFF. Full variable domain (missing parts from reference TRBV11-3 and TRBJ1-1): EAGVVQSPRYKIIEKKQPVAFWCNPISGHNTLYWYLQNLGQGPELLIRYENEEAVDDSQLPKDRFSAERLKGVDSTLKIQPAELGDSAVYLCASSATRGSEAFFGQGTRLTVV.

This clonotype was picked up many times. The chain uses TRBV30 and TRBJ2-1; 15 bases line up with TRBD2. The CDR3 runs 19 residues. V lost 3 bases, J lost 0 bases, and 9 bases stayed unmatched. Germline CDR1 and CDR2: GTSNPN and SVGIG (reference sequence). The CDR3 DNA follows: TGTGCCTGGAGGGGATGGACTAGCGGGAGGGGGGGCTCCTACAATGAGCAGTTCTTC. It specifies CAWRGWTSGRGGSYNEQFF.

This clonotype was counted many times. The chain joins TRBV2 to TRBJ1-1; perhaps TRBD1 as D (5 bases). Germline lookup yields CDR1 SNHLY and CDR2 FYNNEI. V lost 2 bases, J lost 4 bases, and 11 bases lay in between. The CDR3 contains 14 residues. The CDR3 protein is CASSEQRGGTEAFF. Written as DNA, the CDR3 is TGTGCCAGCAGTGAACAGAGGGGAGGCACTGAAGCTTTCTTT.

The chain joins TRBV19 to TRBJ1-1, with TRBD1 matching over 9 bases. This CDR3 has 15 amino acids. V shed 4 bases and J 0 bases; nucleotides not matched to a gene: 3. CDR1 LNHDA and CDR2 SQIVND come from the germline V gene (reference sequence). CDR3 nucleotide sequence: TGTGCCAGTAGTAGGGACAGGGTCTTGAACACTGAAGCTTTCTTT. This gives the protein CASSRDRVLNTEAFF.

This chain connects TRBV30 to TRBJ1-6, with D tentatively TRBD1 (5 bases). Germline V gives CDR1 GTSNPN, CDR2 SVGIG (reference sequence). The V and J ends lost 4 bases and 1 base respectively, with 8 bases between them. The CDR3 totals 14 residues. CDR3 residues: CAWNGASYNSPLHF. The CDR3 DNA sequence: TGTGCCTGGAACGGGGCATCCTATAATTCACCCCTCCACTTT.

This chain connects TRBV6-2 or TRBV6-3 to TRBJ2-2; D is perhaps TRBD2 (5 bases). CDR1 is MNHEY, CDR2 SVGEGT, per germline. The ends were cut back, 4 bases at V and 3 bases at J, with 9 bases in the middle. The CDR3 covers 14 residues. The DNA for the CDR3 is TGTGCCAGCAGTTCTGGCGGGTACACCGGGGAGCTGTTTTTT. This gives the protein CASSSGGYTGELFF.

The V gene is TRBV18, the J gene TRBJ2-7; TRBD2 is a possible D gene (8 bases). Germline V lookup: CDR1 KGHSH, CDR2 LQKENI. V was cut by 2 bases and J by 6 bases, with 20 bases left in between. This CDR3 contains 16 residues. This CDR3 reads CASSPVAGQPPGEQYF. CDR3 DNA: TGTGCCAGCTCACCAGTAGCGGGACAGCCTCCGGGCGAGCAGTACTTC.